This TCR beta chain was obtained from a study of T-cell memory formation after mild COVID-19. Findings of the study overall: The study found balanced CD4/CD8 in clones contracting day 15 to 85 and a CD4+ lean in later expanders. Cross-reactive memory apparently joined, as some responding clones appeared in pre-infection memory.

TCR alpha and TCR beta cDNA libraries with sample barcodes and UMIs came from 5'RACE using constant-segment primers. From the 5' RACE reads, TCRdb called clonotypes with MiXCR, one entry per CDR3 protein. The sample yields roughly 280,000 distinct CDR3 sequences, roughly 8% seen once. As for this clonotype: The antigen is undetermined.

Germline V gene data show CDR1 as SGHKS and CDR2 as YYEKEE (reference sequence). This CDR3 is built from 15 residues. Trimming at V came to 2 bases and at J to 4 bases, leaving 2 bases not matched to a gene. The source material was PBMCs or a T cell subset sorted from them (not recorded which). The V call is TRBV5-5, the J call TRBJ2-5; 13 bases fit TRBD2. The sequence came from a man aged 18-30 years who had mild COVID-19 (a few samples of this study predate the infection). Cell type and time point are not known. DNA of the CDR3: TGTGCCAGCAGCTTCGGACTAGCGGGGGCAGAGACCCAGTACTTC. It is translated as CASSFGLAGAETQYF.